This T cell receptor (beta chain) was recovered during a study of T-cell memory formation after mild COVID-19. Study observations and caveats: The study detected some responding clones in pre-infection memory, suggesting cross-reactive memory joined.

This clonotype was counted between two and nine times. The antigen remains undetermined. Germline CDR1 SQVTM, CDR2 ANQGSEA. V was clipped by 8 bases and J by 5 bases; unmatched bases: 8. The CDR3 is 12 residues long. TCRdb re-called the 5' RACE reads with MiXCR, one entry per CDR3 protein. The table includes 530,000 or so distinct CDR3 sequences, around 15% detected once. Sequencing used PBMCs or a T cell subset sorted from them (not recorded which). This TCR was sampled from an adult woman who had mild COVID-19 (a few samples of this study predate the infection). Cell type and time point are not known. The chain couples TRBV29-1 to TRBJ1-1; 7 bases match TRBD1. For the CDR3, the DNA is TGCAGCTCCCGGACAGGAGGTACTGAAGCTTTCTTT. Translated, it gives CSSRTGGTEAFF.